The sample holds many counts of the clone carrying this T cell receptor (beta chain). Amplification yielded TCR beta CDR3 regions, with RNA transcripts as the source. First-round RT-PCR with HTBI primers amplified the TCR CDR3 region. TCRdb redid the calling of the multiplex PCR reads with MiXCR, one entry per CDR3 protein. The data contain more than 150,000 distinct CDR3 sequences, 15% to 20% of them singletons. Germline V CDR1 and CDR2: MNHNS, SASEGT. The CDR3 sequence is 15 residues long. V shed 6 bases and J 2 bases; nucleotides not matched to a gene: 6. This sample was included in a study of T cells in Graves' hyperthyroidism and ophthalmopathy. Participants, patients aged 18 to 65, had newly diagnosed hyperthyroidism with a duration under 2 months.

The source is a woman aged 50 to 65 with Graves' hyperthyroidism. What was sequenced was blood. The J gene is TRBJ2-7, the V gene TRBV6-1, with 11 bases fitting TRBD2. This chain's CDR3 is CASRFQTSGAYEQYF. DNA for the CDR3: TGTGCCAGCAGATTCCAGACTAGCGGGGCCTACGAGCAGTACTTC.